This passage covers 19 T cell receptor beta chains from one sample sequenced in a study of neurological immune-mediated disorders. In TCRdb, the 5' RACE reads were re-called with MiXCR into one record per CDR3 protein. This table has about 41,000 distinct CDR3 sequences, roughly 12% appearing once. The sequenced sample was PBMCs. These receptors were taken from a female donor in good health.

This clonotype was seen many times. This rearrangement joins TRBV7-2 to TRBJ2-7; TRBD1 might be the D (6 bases). There are 17 residues in the CDR3. V gave up 3 bases and J gave up 0 bases, with 18 bases separating them. Germline V gives CDR1 SGHTA, CDR2 FQGNSA. The CDR3 DNA reads TGTGCCAGCAGCTTCAGAAACGGGACACTGAGCTCCTACGAGCAGTACTTC. Protein sequence: CASSFRNGTLSSYEQYF.

For this clonotype: This could be a read error, since a much larger clone is one nucleotide away. J is TRBJ2-1 and V is TRBV29-1; D is ambiguous. V lost 4 bases, J lost 2 bases, and 6 bases lay in between. CDR3 length: 12 amino acids. Germline CDR1 and CDR2: SQVTM and ANQGSEA. The CDR3 DNA is TGCAGCGTTGGCGCCACCTACAATGAGCAGTTCTTC. Its translation: CSVGATYNEQFF.

In this sample, this clonotype turned up many times. The V and J genes are TRBV25-1 and TRBJ2-5, with 8 bases fitting TRBD1. V lost 2 bases to trimming and J lost 6 bases; unmatched junction nucleotides: 8. This CDR3 is 15 amino acids long. Germline CDR1 MGHDK, CDR2 SYGVNS. CDR3 DNA sequence: TGTGCCAGCAGTGAAGGCAGGGGGCGCGGGCAGACCCAGTACTTC. It is translated as CASSEGRGRGQTQYF.

This clonotype has ten or more counts. The chain recombines TRBV7-8 with TRBJ1-4; TRBD1 aligns across 7 bases. Germline V gene data show CDR1 as SGHVS and CDR2 as FQNEAQ. Germline trimming cut 3 bases from V and 7 bases from J; bases unmatched to any gene: 8. The CDR3 loop spans 15 amino acids. In nucleotides, the CDR3 is TGTGCCAGCAGCTTCCAGGGGGGCTCAGGTGAAAAACTGTTTTTT. It encodes CASSFQGGSGEKLFF.

In its sample, this clonotype was seen many times. This chain joins TRBV19 and TRBJ2-7; possibly TRBD1 for D (6 bases). The length of the CDR3 is 15 residues. V lost 3 bases and J lost 2, with 14 bases in between. Germline CDR1 and CDR2: LNHDA and SQIVND (reference sequence). The CDR3 is CASSIILGDTYEQYF. CDR3 bases: TGTGCCAGTAGTATCATTTTGGGGGACACCTACGAGCAGTACTTC.

In its sample, this clonotype was seen many times. The chain combines TRBV5-1 with TRBJ2-7; 11 bases line up with TRBD2. This CDR3 has 15 residues. V lost 0 bases to trimming and J lost 7 bases; unmatched junction nucleotides: 6. Germline V CDR1 and CDR2: SGHRS, YFSETQ. The chain's CDR3 is CASSLGTSGFGEQYF. The CDR3 coding sequence is TGCGCCAGCAGCTTGGGGACTAGCGGGTTTGGAGAGCAGTACTTC.

This clonotype has just one count. The rearrangement joins TRBV12-3 or TRBV12-4 to TRBJ1-5, with D perhaps TRBD1 (6 bases). This CDR3 spans 19 amino acids. Trimming left V 2 bases short and J 0 bases short, with 20 bases between. The CDR3 loop reads CASSLSGGGLLYSNQPQHF. Here the CDR3 DNA reads TGTGCCAGCAGTTTATCCGGGGGGGGCCTCCTATATAGCAATCAGCCCCAGCATTTT.

This clonotype occurred many times. This sequence joins TRBV6-6 and TRBJ2-7, with D perhaps TRBD1 (5 bases). Per germline, CDR1 MNHNY and CDR2 SVGAGI (reference sequence). With 4 bases removed from V and 0 bases from J, the gap between germline ends came to 10 bases. The CDR3 has 14 amino acids. In DNA, the CDR3 is TGTGCCAGCAGTTTCTGGGGCGACTCCTACGAGCAGTACTTC. Translated, it gives CASSFWGDSYEQYF.

This clonotype was detected many times. The chain uses TRBV7-9 and TRBJ1-1, with no clear D. The CDR3 loop spans 13 amino acids. The V end lost 5 bases, the J end lost 7 bases, and 14 bases lay between the germline ends. Germline V gene sequence: CDR1 SEHNR, CDR2 FQNEAQ (reference sequence). CDR3 region: CASSRPETLEAFF. In DNA, the CDR3 is TGTGCCAGCAGCCGACCCGAGACCCTTGAAGCTTTCTTT.

By share of the sample, this clonotype is medium-sized. The chain links TRBV15 to TRBJ2-3; D possibly matches TRBD1 or TRBD2 (6 bases each). Trimming took off 0 bases at V and 10 bases at J, with 14 bases between the two ends. The CDR3 runs 14 residues. Germline V gene data show CDR1 as LNHNV and CDR2 as YYDKDF (reference sequence). CDR3 nucleotides: TGTGCCACCAGCAGAGAGGCGAGGGGGGTGGCGCAGTATTTT. As protein: CATSREARGVAQYF.

This clonotype has a handful of counts. The gene calls are TRBV5-5 and TRBJ1-2; the D is unclear. Looked up from germline, CDR1 is SGHKS and CDR2 is YYEKEE (reference sequence). The CDR3 extends over 15 amino acids. V dropped 0 bases and J dropped 4 bases, with 13 bases sitting between them. The CDR3 DNA reads as TGTGCCAGCAGCTTGGTGCTAGCTCACGGCTATGGCTACACCTTC. This codes for CASSLVLAHGYGYTF.

This clonotype appeared many times. V and J are TRBV2 and TRBJ1-6; tentative D call: TRBD1 (5 bases). Trimming took off 8 bases at V and 5 bases at J, with 13 bases between the two ends. This CDR3 contains 14 residues. Germline assignment: CDR1 SNHLY and CDR2 FYNNEI. In nucleotides, the CDR3 is TGTGCCAGCGGCCAGCGGACAAATAATTCACCCCTCCACTTT. Its translation is CASGQRTNNSPLHF.

This clonotype was observed many times. The chain links TRBV14 to TRBJ2-1; weak D call: TRBD2 (6 bases). The CDR3 has 16 amino acids. Per germline, CDR1 SGHDN and CDR2 FVKESK. Trimming stripped 4 bases from V and 0 bases from J, with 13 bases between. The DNA of the CDR3 is TGTGCCAGCAGCCGCGGGACGGTAAGCTCCTACAATGAGCAGTTCTTC. Translation: CASSRGTVSSYNEQFF.

The chain employs TRBV5-1 and TRBJ2-5; D gene uncertain. In germline, CDR1 is SGHRS, CDR2 YFSETQ. The V end was cut by 6 bases, the J end by 5 bases, with 8 bases between. The CDR3 extends over 11 amino acids. CDR3 DNA: TGCGCCAGCAACCCAAACGAGACCCAGTACTTC. Amino acid sequence: CASNPNETQYF.

At least ten counts were recorded for this clonotype. This chain connects TRBV19 to TRBJ2-4; no reliable D call. Trimming shortened V by 7 bases and J by 2 bases, and 12 bases separated the two germline ends. The germline gives CDR1 LNHDA, CDR2 SQIVND (reference sequence). This CDR3 has 14 amino acids. This CDR3 reads CASISDPPKNIQYF. The CDR3 nucleotides are TGTGCCAGTATCTCCGATCCACCCAAAAACATTCAGTACTTC.

For this clonotype: This may be a read error, as it is one base from a much larger clone. The gene calls are TRBV2 and TRBJ2-1, with a possible D match to TRBD1 (7 bases). The germline CDR1 and CDR2 sequences are SNHLY and FYNNEI. This CDR3 region has 11 residues. The CDR3 protein is CASAGGRERFF. CDR3 DNA: TGTGCCAGCGCAGGGGGTCGGGAGCGGTTCTTC.

This clonotype was seen ten or more times. The V gene is TRBV10-3, the J gene TRBJ2-2; D is uncertain. The germline V gene has CDR1 ENHRY and CDR2 SYGVKD. The CDR3 has 14 amino acids. Trimming took off 6 bases at V and 0 bases at J, with 8 bases between the two ends. CDR3 protein: CAIRPHTNTGELFF. CDR3 coding DNA: TGTGCCATCAGACCCCATACGAACACCGGGGAGCTGTTTTTT.

This clonotype was seen many times. The chain employs TRBV20-1 and TRBJ1-2, with D maybe TRBD1 (5 bases). The germline V and J ends were trimmed by 4 bases and 5 bases, with 17 bases remaining between them. The V gene's germline CDR1 is DFQATT and CDR2 SNEGSKA (reference sequence). The CDR3 has 14 residues. As DNA, the CDR3 is TGCAGTGCTACTGTTACTTCGGGGGTTTATGGCTACACCTTC. Translated: CSATVTSGVYGYTF.

At least ten counts were recorded for this clonotype. V usage is TRBV20-1 and J usage is TRBJ1-2, with no clear D. Trimming removed 0 bases at V and 5 bases at J, with 16 bases between. The germline CDR1 and CDR2 sequences are DFQATT and SNEGSKA (reference sequence). This CDR3 is 15 amino acids long. The CDR3 here is CSARDFRDWGYGYTF. CDR3 in DNA: TGCAGTGCTAGAGATTTTAGGGATTGGGGATATGGCTACACCTTC.